The rows below give T cell receptor beta chains drawn from one sample of a study of blood T cell repertoires in COVID-19. The protocol was immunoSEQ multiplex PCR, while the TCRdb copy is restricted to in-frame clones and leaves out a portion. Altogether 250,000 to 350,000 clones are present, roughly 86% being singletons, with the ten largest covering 0.75% to 1%. The material sequenced was PBMCs or T cells enriched from blood (not recorded which). These TCRs come from a young woman who had recovered from COVID-19. CDR3s include the opening cysteine and the closing phenylalanine or tryptophan. Each record gives: J gene, D gene, clone size, V gene, CDR3 DNA, CDR3 protein. The D gene is left open where the match is weak. Expanded clones get a size class; other rows say once, few or many, or leave the size out.

TRBJ1-1 | TRBD1 | . | TRBV28 | TGTGCCAGCAGTCCCTCTGGTACAGGGGACACTGAAGCTTTCTTT | CASSPSGTGDTEAFF
TRBJ1-5 | . | . | TRBV19 | TGTGCCAGTAGTAGTGGGGGCCAGCCCCAGCATTTT | CASSSGGQPQHF
TRBJ2-1 | . | once | TRBV9 | TGTGCCAGCAGCGTAGACGGGGATTCCTACAATGAGCAGTTCTTC | CASSVDGDSYNEQFF
TRBJ2-7 | . | . | TRBV5-6 | TGTGCCAGCAGCCGAGGTCACGGGATTGGAGGGGAGCAGTACTTC | CASSRGHGIGGEQYF
TRBJ1-4 | TRBD1 | . | TRBV3-1/TRBV3-2 | TGTGCCAGCAGCCACCGGGACAGGGGATACAATGAAAAACTGTTTTTT | CASSHRDRGYNEKLFF
TRBJ1-1 | . | few | TRBV19 | TGTGCCAGTAGTCCCGAACGGGGGGGAGACACTGAAGCTTTCTTT | CASSPERGGDTEAFF
TRBJ2-3 | . | . | TRBV29-1 | TGCAGCGTCAAGGGACTTAGCAAGTCTTCAGATACGCAGTATTTT | CSVKGLSKSSDTQYF
TRBJ2-3 | . | . | TRBV3-1/TRBV3-2 | TGTGCCAGCAGCCAGGCTCACCTGTGGAGGGACACAGATACGCAGTATTTT | CASSQAHLWRDTDTQYF
TRBJ1-6 | TRBD1 | . | TRBV5-8 | TGTGCCAGCAGCTTAAAACAGGGGAATTCACCCCTCCACTTT | CASSLKQGNSPLHF
TRBJ2-2 | . | once | TRBV7-9 | TGTGCCAGCAGCTTAGCGGGCAGGAAGAACACCGGGGAGCTGTTTTTT | CASSLAGRKNTGELFF
TRBJ1-2 | . | . | TRBV6-5 | TGTGCCAGTTTCCTAAAAAACTATGGCTACACCTTC | CASFLKNYGYTF
TRBJ1-6 | TRBD1 | . | TRBV19 | TGTGCCAGTTCGGGACAGAGTTATTCACCCCTCCACTTT | CASSGQSYSPLHF
TRBJ2-5 | TRBD2 | . | TRBV11-2 | TGTGCCAGCAGCTTGATAGCGGGGACCCAAGAGACCCAGTACTTC | CASSLIAGTQETQYF
TRBJ1-6 | . | . | TRBV6-4 | TGTGCCAGCAGTGACACCCCTAATTCTTCACCCCTCCACTTT | CASSDTPNSSPLHF
TRBJ1-1 | . | . | TRBV3-1/TRBV3-2 | TGTGCCAGCAGCCAAGAGATGCCAGGAATGAACACTGAAGCTTTCTTT | CASSQEMPGMNTEAFF
TRBJ1-5 | . | few | TRBV19 | TGTGCCAGTAGTCCTCCTCGGCCAGGGATCAATCAGCCCCAGCATTTT | CASSPPRPGINQPQHF
TRBJ2-7 | TRBD2 | . | TRBV11-3 | TGTGCCAGCAGCTTAAATTTAGCGGGAAGCTCCTACGAGCAGTACTTC | CASSLNLAGSSYEQYF
TRBJ1-6 | . | . | TRBV2 | TGTGCCAGCAGCCCTCGAATGACAGCATATAATTCACCCCTCCACTTT | CASSPRMTAYNSPLHF
TRBJ1-1 | . | . | TRBV18 | TGTGCCAGCTCACCACGGGCTATGAACACTGAAGCTTTCTTT | CASSPRAMNTEAFF
TRBJ1-4 | . | . | TRBV5-1 | TGCGCCAGCAGTAGACAGACCTCAACTAATGAAAAACTGTTTTTT | CASSRQTSTNEKLFF
TRBJ2-3 | . | . | TRBV5-1 | TGCGCCAGCAGCCCACAACCGGGTTCTAGCACAGATACGCAGTATTTT | CASSPQPGSSTDTQYF
TRBJ1-6 | . | few | TRBV5-4 | TGTGCCAGCAGCCCATCCGGGACATATAATTCACCCCTCCACTTT | CASSPSGTYNSPLHF
TRBJ1-1 | TRBD1 | once | TRBV5-4 | TGTGCCAGCAGCCACGGGACAGGGGGCCCGCGGGGGGCTTTCTTT | CASSHGTGGPRGAFF
TRBJ2-7 | TRBD2 | . | TRBV6-4 | TGTGCCAGCAGCAGACTAGCGGGAGGCCACGAGCAGTACTTC | CASSRLAGGHEQYF
TRBJ1-2 | . | . | TRBV5-1 | TGCGCCAGCAGCTTGGACAGCACTAACTATGGCTACACCTTC | CASSLDSTNYGYTF
TRBJ1-4 | TRBD1 | . | TRBV28 | TGTGCCAGCAGTTTAGACAGGGGCATCGAAAAACTGTTTTTT | CASSLDRGIEKLFF
TRBJ2-7 | . | . | TRBV12-3/TRBV12-4 | TGTGCCAGCAGTTTAGCGGGGGGATACGAGCAGTACTTC | CASSLAGGYEQYF
TRBJ1-5 | TRBD1 | . | TRBV5-1 | TGCGCCGCAGACAGGGTTCCAGCGCCACAGCCCCAGCATTTT | CAADRVPAPQPQHF
TRBJ2-7 | . | . | TRBV28 | TGTGCCAGCAGTTTGTGGGGGGAGGGGGACTACGAGCAGTACTTC | CASSLWGEGDYEQYF